The clone carrying this TCR beta chain was observed a single time. Its antigen is not identified. This entry belongs to a study of T cell responses to AZD1222 COVID-19 vaccine. Broader study findings: Variant regions that are unmutated are reportedly the target of nearly half of spike-specific TCRs. Spike-wide vaccine-associated CD4 TCRs dominated at 160-218 and 743-854.

Germline-derived CDR1 and CDR2 are MNHEY and SVGAGI. This CDR3 has 11 amino acids. Using immunoSEQ multiplex PCR, the repertoire was profiled, and TCRdb retains in-frame clones only, with some absent. The table has roughly 170,000 clones, almost 90% seen once. This sample comprised peripheral blood, obtained on day 0 of AZD1222 vaccination. This TCR came from an adult in good health. V is TRBV6-5 and J is TRBJ1-1; tentative D call: TRBD1 (5 bases). In nucleotides, the CDR3 is TGTGCGAGCGGGGGGAACACTGAAGCTTTCTTT. It yields the protein CASGGNTEAFF.